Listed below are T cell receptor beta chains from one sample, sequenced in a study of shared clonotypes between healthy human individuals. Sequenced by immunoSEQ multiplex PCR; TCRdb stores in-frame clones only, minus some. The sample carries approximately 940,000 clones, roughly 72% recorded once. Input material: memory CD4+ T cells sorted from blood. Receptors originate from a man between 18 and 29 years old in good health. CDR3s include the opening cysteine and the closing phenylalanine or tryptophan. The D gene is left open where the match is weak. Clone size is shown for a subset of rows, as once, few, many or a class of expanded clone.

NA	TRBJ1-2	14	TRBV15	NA	CATSRDRAGDGYTF	TGTGCCACCAGCAGAGATAGGGCGGGGGATGGCTACACCTTC
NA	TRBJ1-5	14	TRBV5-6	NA	CASSNWGGNQPQHF	TGTGCCAGCAGCAACTGGGGTGGCAATCAGCCCCAGCATTTT
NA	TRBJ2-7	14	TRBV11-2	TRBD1	CASSLGTEPYEQYF	TGTGCCAGCAGCCTGGGGACAGAGCCTTACGAGCAGTACTTC
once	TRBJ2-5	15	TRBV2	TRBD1	CASSATGTGRETQYF	TGTGCCAGCAGTGCAACCGGGACAGGGCGGGAGACCCAGTACTTC
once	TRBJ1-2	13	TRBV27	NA	CASAVGGNYGYTF	TGTGCCAGCGCGGTTGGGGGCAACTATGGCTACACCTTC
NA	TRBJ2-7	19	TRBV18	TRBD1	CASSLSSLMDRGRHYEQYF	TGTGCCAGCTCACTTTCCTCCTTAATGGACAGGGGGCGACACTACGAGCAGTACTTC
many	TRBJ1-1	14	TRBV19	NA	CASSIGGLVTEAFF	TGTGCCAGTAGTATCGGGGGGCTGGTTACTGAAGCTTTCTTT
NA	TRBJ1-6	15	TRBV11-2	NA	CASSWARGQNSPLHF	TGTGCCAGCAGCTGGGCACGTGGGCAGAATTCACCCCTCCACTTT
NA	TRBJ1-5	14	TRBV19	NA	CASRKTGSMEPQHF	TGTGCCAGTAGGAAGACAGGTTCTATGGAGCCCCAGCATTTT
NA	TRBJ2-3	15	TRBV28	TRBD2	CASSSGLAGTDTQYF	TGTGCCAGCAGTTCTGGACTAGCGGGCACAGATACGCAGTATTTT
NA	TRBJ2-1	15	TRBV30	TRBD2	CAWTSGSGTYNEQFF	TGTGCCTGGACTAGCGGGAGTGGGACCTACAATGAGCAGTTCTTC
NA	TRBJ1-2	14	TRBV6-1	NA	CASSEVGVDYGYTF	TGTGCCAGCAGTGAAGTGGGGGTGGACTATGGCTACACCTTC
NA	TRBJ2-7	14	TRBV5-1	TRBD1	CASSLWGQGYEQYF	TGCGCCAGCAGCTTGTGGGGACAGGGCTACGAGCAGTACTTC
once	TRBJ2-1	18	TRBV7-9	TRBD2	CASSLGGQGLAGPVEQFF	TGTGCCAGCAGCTTAGGGGGACAGGGACTAGCGGGCCCCGTTGAGCAGTTCTTC
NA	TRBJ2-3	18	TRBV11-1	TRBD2	CASSLAGGFRTSTDTQYF	TGTGCCAGCAGCTTAGCGGGGGGGTTCCGGACTAGCACAGATACGCAGTATTTT
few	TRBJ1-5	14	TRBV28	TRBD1	CASSWTGSNQPQHF	TGTGCCAGCAGCTGGACAGGTAGCAATCAGCCCCAGCATTTT